This T cell receptor beta chain emerged from a study of blood T cell repertoires in COVID-19. The V end lost 3 bases, the J end lost 1 base, and 14 bases lay between the germline ends. This CDR3 region has 15 residues. Germline lookup yields CDR1 GTSNPN and CDR2 SVGIG (reference sequence). Original processing methods: Estimates of nucleated cell counts were drawn from the amplification of reference gene primers. The protocol was immunoSEQ multiplex PCR, while the TCRdb copy is restricted to in-frame clones and leaves out a portion. Clonal size and the V and J genes are those of that table, whereas D and trimming came from the DNA. The profile shows 250,000 to 350,000 clones, 90% of them singletons.

The TCR was taken from a woman aged 18-29 years with acute COVID-19. What was sequenced was PBMCs or T cells enriched from blood (not recorded which). This rearrangement joins TRBV30 to TRBJ2-3; possibly TRBD2 for D (5 bases). The CDR3 reads CAWSAGSARTDTQYF. The CDR3 DNA follows: TGTGCCTGGAGCGCCGGTAGCGCCCGCACAGATACGCAGTATTTT. Combining the CDR3 with reference TRBV30 and TRBJ2-3 gives the whole variable domain SQTIHQWPATLVQPVGSPLSLECTVEGTSNPNLYWYRQAAGRGLQLLFYSVGIGQISSEVPQNLSASRPQDRQFILSSKKLLLSDSGFYLCAWSAGSARTDTQYFGPGTRLTVL.